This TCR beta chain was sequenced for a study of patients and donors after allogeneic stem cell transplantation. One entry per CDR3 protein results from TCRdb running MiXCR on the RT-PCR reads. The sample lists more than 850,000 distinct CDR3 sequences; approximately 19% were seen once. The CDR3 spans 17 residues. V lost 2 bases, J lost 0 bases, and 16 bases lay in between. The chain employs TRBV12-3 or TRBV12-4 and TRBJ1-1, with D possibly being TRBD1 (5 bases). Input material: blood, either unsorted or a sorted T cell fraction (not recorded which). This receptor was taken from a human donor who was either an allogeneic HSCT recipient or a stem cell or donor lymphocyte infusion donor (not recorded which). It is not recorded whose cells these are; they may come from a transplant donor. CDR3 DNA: TGTGCCAGCAGTTTACCCAAAGGGGCGCGGTTGAACACTGAAGCTTTCTTT. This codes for CASSLPKGARLNTEAFF.